This TCR beta chain was recorded in a study of blood T cell repertoires in COVID-19. In the study overall: The origin of the acute and convalescent COVID-19 samples was the United States, Italy and Spain. Sources were T cells, B-cell-depleted T cells, or PBMCs; the material itself was cDNA or gDNA.

Original processing methods: Researchers report that nucleated cell counts were estimated from reference gene primer amplification. Data came from immunoSEQ multiplex PCR; TCRdb stores just in-frame clones and leaves some out. That table gives V, J and clone size, and the DNA gave D and trimming. Of approximately 210,000 clones in the sample, more than 75% were seen once. CDR3 length equals 16 residues. Per germline, CDR1 SEHNR and CDR2 FQNEAQ (reference sequence). Germline trimming cut 7 bases from V and 5 bases from J; bases unmatched to any gene: 17. What was sequenced was peripheral blood. The source of this sequence is a human donor in a cohort sampled during active COVID-19. The genes are TRBV7-9 and TRBJ2-7; TRBD1 matches at 7 bases. The DNA of the CDR3 is TGTGCCAGCAACGAGCCCCTTTTACAGGGGTCGGACGAGCAGTACTTC. It codes for CASNEPLLQGSDEQYF.